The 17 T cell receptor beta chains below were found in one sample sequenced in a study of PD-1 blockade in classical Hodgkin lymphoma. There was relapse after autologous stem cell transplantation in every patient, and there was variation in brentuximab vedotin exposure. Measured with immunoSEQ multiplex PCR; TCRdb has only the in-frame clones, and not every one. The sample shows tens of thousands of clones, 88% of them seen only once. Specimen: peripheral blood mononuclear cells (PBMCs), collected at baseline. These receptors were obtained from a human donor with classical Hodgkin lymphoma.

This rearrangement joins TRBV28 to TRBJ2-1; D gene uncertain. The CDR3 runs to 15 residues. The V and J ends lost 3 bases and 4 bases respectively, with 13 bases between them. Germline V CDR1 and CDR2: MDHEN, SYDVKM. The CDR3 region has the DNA TGTGCCAGCAGTTTTGGGATCGGGTGGTACAATGAGCAGTTCTTC. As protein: CASSFGIGWYNEQFF. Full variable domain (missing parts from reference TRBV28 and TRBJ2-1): DVKVTQSSRYLVKRTGEKVFLECVQDMDHENMFWYRQDPGLGLRLIYFSYDVKMKEKGDIPEGYSVSREKKERFSLILESASTNQTSMYLCASSFGIGWYNEQFFGPGTRLTVL.

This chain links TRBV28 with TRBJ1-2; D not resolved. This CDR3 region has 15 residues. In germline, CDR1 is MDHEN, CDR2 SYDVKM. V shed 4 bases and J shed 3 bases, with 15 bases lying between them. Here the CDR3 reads CASSSPGQGYYGYTF. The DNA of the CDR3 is TGTGCCAGCAGTTCCCCGGGCCAAGGGTACTATGGCTACACCTTC.

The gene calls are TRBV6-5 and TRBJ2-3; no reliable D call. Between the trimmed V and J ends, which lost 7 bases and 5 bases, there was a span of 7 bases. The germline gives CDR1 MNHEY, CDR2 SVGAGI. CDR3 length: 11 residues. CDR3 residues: CASKGVDTQYF. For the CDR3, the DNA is TGTGCCAGCAAAGGCGTAGATACGCAGTATTTT.

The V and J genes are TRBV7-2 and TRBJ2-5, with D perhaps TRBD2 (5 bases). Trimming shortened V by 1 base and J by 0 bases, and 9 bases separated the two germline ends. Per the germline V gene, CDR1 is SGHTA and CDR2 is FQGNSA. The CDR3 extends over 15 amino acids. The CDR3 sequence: CASSLDPGYQETQYF. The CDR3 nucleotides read TGTGCCAGCAGCTTAGATCCGGGGTACCAAGAGACCCAGTACTTC.

CDR3: CASRVDPSTDTQYF. For the CDR3, the DNA is TGTGCCAGCCGCGTGGACCCAAGCACAGATACGCAGTATTTT. The rearrangement links TRBV5-4 to TRBJ2-3; D is unresolved. The CDR3 length is 14 residues. Germline assignment: CDR1 SGHNT and CDR2 YYREEE (reference sequence). V dropped 7 bases and J dropped 0 bases, with 12 bases sitting between them. The full variable domain, in which reference TRBV5-4 and TRBJ2-3 provide the parts outside the CDR3, is ETGVTQSPTHLIKTRGQQVTLRCSSQSGHNTVSWYQQALGQGPQFIFQYYREEENGRGNFPPRFSGLQFPNYSSELNVNALELDDSALYLCASRVDPSTDTQYFGPGTRLTVL.

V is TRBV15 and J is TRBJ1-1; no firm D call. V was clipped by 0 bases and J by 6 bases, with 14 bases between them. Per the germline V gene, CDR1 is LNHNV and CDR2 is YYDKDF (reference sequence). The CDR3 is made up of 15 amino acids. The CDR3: CATSRETPVGAEAFF. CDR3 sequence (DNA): TGTGCCACCAGCAGAGAGACCCCCGTAGGTGCTGAAGCTTTCTTT. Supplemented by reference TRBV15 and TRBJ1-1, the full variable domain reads DAMVIQNPRYQVTQFGKPVTLSCSQTLNHNVMYWYQQKSSQAPKLLFHYYDKDFNNEADTPDNFQSRRPNTSFCFLDIRSPGLGDTAMYLCATSRETPVGAEAFFGQGTRLTVV.

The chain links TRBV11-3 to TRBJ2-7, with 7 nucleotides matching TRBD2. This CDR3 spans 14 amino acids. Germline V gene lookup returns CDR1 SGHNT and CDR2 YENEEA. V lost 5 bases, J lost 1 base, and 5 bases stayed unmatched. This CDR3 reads CASSPWGGSYEQYF. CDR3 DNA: TGTGCCAGCAGCCCTTGGGGGGGATCCTACGAGCAGTACTTC.

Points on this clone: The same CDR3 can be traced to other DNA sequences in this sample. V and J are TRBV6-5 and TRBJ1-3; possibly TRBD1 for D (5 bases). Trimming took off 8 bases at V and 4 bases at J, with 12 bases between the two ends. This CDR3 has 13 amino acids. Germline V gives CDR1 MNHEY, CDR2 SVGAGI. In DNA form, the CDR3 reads TGTGCCAGCGTCTCAGGGTGGGGAAACACCATATATTTT. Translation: CASVSGWGNTIYF.

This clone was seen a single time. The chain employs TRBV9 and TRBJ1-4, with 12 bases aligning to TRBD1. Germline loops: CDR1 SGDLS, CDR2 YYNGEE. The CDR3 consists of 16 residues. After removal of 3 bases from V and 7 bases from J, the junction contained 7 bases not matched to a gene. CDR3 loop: CASSEGTGGLGEKLFF. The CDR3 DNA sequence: TGTGCCAGCAGCGAGGGGACAGGGGGCCTTGGTGAAAAACTGTTTTTT.

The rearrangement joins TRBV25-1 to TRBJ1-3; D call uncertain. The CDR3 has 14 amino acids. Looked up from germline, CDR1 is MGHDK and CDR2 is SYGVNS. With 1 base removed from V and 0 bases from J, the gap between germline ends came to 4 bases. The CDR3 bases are TGTGCCAGCAGTGAATTTGGCTCTGGAAACACCATATATTTT. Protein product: CASSEFGSGNTIYF.

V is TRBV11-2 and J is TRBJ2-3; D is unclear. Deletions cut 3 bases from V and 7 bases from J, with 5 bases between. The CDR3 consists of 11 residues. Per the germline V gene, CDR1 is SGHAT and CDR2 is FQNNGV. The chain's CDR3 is CASSFGYTQYF. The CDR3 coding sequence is TGTGCCAGCAGCTTCGGGTATACGCAGTATTTT.

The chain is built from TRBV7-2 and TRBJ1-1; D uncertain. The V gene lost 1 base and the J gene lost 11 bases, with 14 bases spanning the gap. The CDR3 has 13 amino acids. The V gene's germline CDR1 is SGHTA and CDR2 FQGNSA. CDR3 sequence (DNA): TGTGCCAGCAGCTTAGGGCCCAATGATCTGGCTTTCTTT. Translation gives CASSLGPNDLAFF.

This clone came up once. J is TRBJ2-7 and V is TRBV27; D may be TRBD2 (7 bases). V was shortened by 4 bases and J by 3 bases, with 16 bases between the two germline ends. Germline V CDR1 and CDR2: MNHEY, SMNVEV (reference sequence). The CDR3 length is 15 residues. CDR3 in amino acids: CASSSPGGRDYEQYF. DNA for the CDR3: TGTGCCAGCAGTTCCCCCGGGGGGCGTGACTACGAGCAGTACTTC.

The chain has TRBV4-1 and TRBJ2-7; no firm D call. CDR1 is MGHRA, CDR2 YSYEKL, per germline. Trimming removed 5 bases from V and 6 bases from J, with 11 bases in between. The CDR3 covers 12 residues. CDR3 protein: CASSGLTGEQYF. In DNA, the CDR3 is TGCGCCAGCAGCGGCTTAACCGGCGAGCAGTACTTC.

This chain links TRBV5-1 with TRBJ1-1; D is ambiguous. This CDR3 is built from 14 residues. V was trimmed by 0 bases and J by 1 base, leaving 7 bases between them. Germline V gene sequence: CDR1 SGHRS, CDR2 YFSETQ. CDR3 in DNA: TGCGCCAGCAGCTTGGATGGCCCGAACACTGAAGCTTTCTTT. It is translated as CASSLDGPNTEAFF.

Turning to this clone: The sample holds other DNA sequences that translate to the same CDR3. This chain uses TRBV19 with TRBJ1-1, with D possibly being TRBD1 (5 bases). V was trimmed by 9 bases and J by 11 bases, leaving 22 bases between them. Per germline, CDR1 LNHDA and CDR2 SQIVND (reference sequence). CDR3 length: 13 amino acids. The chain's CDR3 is CASSSLLSSGAFF. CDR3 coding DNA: TGTGCCAGCAGTTCACTCCTTAGCTCAGGGGCTTTCTTT.

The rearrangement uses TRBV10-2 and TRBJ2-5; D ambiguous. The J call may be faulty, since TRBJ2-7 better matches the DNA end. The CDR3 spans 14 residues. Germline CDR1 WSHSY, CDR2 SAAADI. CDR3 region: CASSFLVRSYEQYF. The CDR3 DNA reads TGCGCCAGCAGTTTTCTAGTAAGGTCCTACGAGCAGTACTTC.